This T cell receptor (beta chain) was documented in a study of T cell responses to AZD1222 COVID-19 vaccine. Study in general: Pooled together were second doses at about 4 or about 12 weeks. Study-wide results and caveats: The donor group comprised mostly white British people and more females; the analysis possibly underestimated clonal diversity. Baseline antibody screening turned up just six or seven seropositive AZD1222 recipients. Scientists sampled the repertoires only once the peak T cell response had passed.

Trimming left V 4 bases short and J 7 bases short, with 10 bases between. There are 13 residues in the CDR3. The data were produced by immunoSEQ multiplex PCR, yet TCRdb's version contains in-frame clones alone and is incomplete. The sample records over 70,000 clones, 88% being singletons. Remarks on this clone: Its antigen is undetermined.

This TCR was recovered from an adult in good health. Sequencing used peripheral blood, obtained on day 0 of AZD1222 vaccination. The gene calls are TRBV12-3 or TRBV12-4 and TRBJ1-4; D remains ambiguous. As DNA, the CDR3 is TGTGCCAGCAGTTCAGAGGGAGGTGAAAAACTGTTTTTT. It is translated as CASSSEGGEKLFF.